Below, one T cell receptor beta chain is given with its context. The germline gives CDR1 MNHEY, CDR2 SVGAGI. The CDR3 consists of 13 residues. Deletions cut 7 bases from V and 0 bases from J, with 9 bases between. The data originate from a study of blood T cell repertoires in COVID-19. Overall study: The United States, Italy and Spain were the sources of the acute and convalescent COVID-19 samples.

The table came from immunoSEQ multiplex PCR; TCRdb's copy has only in-frame clones and leaves some out. This sample has approximately 100,000 clones, with 84% found just once. Sequenced material: peripheral blood. The receptor comes from a human donor in a cohort sampled during active COVID-19. The chain combines TRBV6-5 with TRBJ1-1, with D uncertain. This CDR3 reads CASTRIVNTEAFF. The CDR3 nucleotides read TGTGCCAGCACTCGTATAGTGAACACTGAAGCTTTCTTT.